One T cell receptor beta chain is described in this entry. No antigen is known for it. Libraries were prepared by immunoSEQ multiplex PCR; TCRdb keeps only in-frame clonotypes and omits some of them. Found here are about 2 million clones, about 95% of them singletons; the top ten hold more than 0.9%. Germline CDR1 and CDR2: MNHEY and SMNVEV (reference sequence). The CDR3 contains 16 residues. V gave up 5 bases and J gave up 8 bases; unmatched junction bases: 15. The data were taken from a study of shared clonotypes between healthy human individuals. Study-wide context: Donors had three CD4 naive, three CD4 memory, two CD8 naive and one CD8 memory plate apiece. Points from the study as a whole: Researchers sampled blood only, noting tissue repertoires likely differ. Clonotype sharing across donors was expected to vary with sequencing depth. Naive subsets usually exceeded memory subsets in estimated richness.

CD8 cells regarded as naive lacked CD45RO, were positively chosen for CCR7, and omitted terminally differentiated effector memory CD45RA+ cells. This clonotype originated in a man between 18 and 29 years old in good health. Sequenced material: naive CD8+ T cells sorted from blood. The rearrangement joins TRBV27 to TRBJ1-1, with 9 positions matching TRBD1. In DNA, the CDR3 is TGTGCCAGCAGTCCCCCCCGGGACAGGGTCCCCCCCGAAGCTTTCTTT. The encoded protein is CASSPPRDRVPPEAFF.